This is a list of T cell receptor beta chains from one sample in a study of cytomegalovirus exposure and HLA in healthy donors. Using immunoSEQ multiplex PCR, the repertoire was profiled, and TCRdb retains in-frame clones only, with some absent. The sample lists roughly 150,000 clones, just under 75% occurring once. The sample taken for sequencing was PBMCs. The source of these receptors is a woman aged 18 to 35 in good health and CMV-seronegative. Both conserved end residues are part of each CDR3. The D gene is left open where the match is weak. Clone size is stated in some rows and not others, as once, few, many or a class when expanded.

TRBD1	NA	TRBJ1-5	TRBV19	16	TGTGCCAGTAGTCTGAAGGGACAGCTAAGCAATCAGCCCCAGCATTTT	CASSLKGQLSNQPQHF
TRBD1	NA	TRBJ1-1	TRBV7-9	13	TGTGCCAGCAGCTTAGTTAGGGACAGGGGTGCTTTCTTT	CASSLVRDRGAFF
TRBD2	NA	TRBJ2-7	TRBV5-1	14	TGCGCCAGCAGCCCCTTAGCGGGGGGAAACGAGCAGTACTTC	CASSPLAGGNEQYF
NA	NA	TRBJ1-2	TRBV5-3	14	TGTGCCAGAAGCTTGCGAGGGCCGACCTATGGCTACACCTTC	CARSLRGPTYGYTF
NA	NA	TRBJ2-2	TRBV5-1	14	TGCGCCAGCAGCTTGGAACAGCCTACCGGGGAGCTGTTTTTT	CASSLEQPTGELFF
NA	NA	TRBJ2-1	TRBV21-1	16	TGTGCCAGCAGCAAAGCTGGAATAATAGGGGACAATGAGCAGTTCTTC	CASSKAGIIGDNEQFF
TRBD1	NA	TRBJ1-1	TRBV19	15	TGTGCCAGCCCCCCCGGGACAGGGGTGAACACTGAAGCTTTCTTT	CASPPGTGVNTEAFF
TRBD1	NA	TRBJ2-7	TRBV28	16	TGTGCCAGCAGTTCCCAGGGACAGGGAGGTTCCTACGAGCAGTACTTC	CASSSQGQGGSYEQYF
NA	NA	TRBJ1-1	TRBV5-5	13	TGTGCCAGCAGCTTCGGCGGGAACACTGAAGCTTTCTTT	CASSFGGNTEAFF
TRBD1	NA	TRBJ2-7	TRBV28	14	TGTGCCAGCAGTCATCCTGGGACAGGCGGGGAGCAGTACTTC	CASSHPGTGGEQYF
NA	once	TRBJ1-4	TRBV28	14	TGTGCCAGCAGTGTGACCCCGAGGGCTGAAAAACTGTTTTTT	CASSVTPRAEKLFF
NA	NA	TRBJ1-2	TRBV5-6	13	TGTGCCAGCAGCTTGGGGGCAGAAGACGGCTACACCTTC	CASSLGAEDGYTF
NA	NA	TRBJ2-1	TRBV25-1	15	TGTGCCAGCAGTCCCGGGGGGACAGGTTACAATGAGCAGTTCTTC	CASSPGGTGYNEQFF
NA	NA	TRBJ2-3	TRBV5-8	12	TGTGCCAGCAGCTTGAGAGGGGATACGCAGTATTTT	CASSLRGDTQYF
NA	NA	TRBJ1-3	TRBV9	17	TGTGCCAGCAGCGTAAGCGGGGTGGTCTCGTCTGGAAACACCATATATTTT	CASSVSGVVSSGNTIYF
TRBD2	few	TRBJ2-2	TRBV7-2	16	TGTGCCAGCAGCAGGACTAGCGGACAGAACACCGGGGAGCTGTTTTTT	CASSRTSGQNTGELFF
TRBD1	NA	TRBJ2-1	TRBV7-2	15	TGTGCCAGCAGCTTAGGAGGGGGCGCCTACAATGAGCAGTTCTTC	CASSLGGGAYNEQFF
NA	once	TRBJ2-4	TRBV28	18	TGTGCCAGCAGTTTATACCCCGACAGACTCCTAGCCAAAAACATTCAGTACTTC	CASSLYPDRLLAKNIQYF
NA	NA	TRBJ2-6	TRBV30	15	TGTGCCTGGGGGAGACCGGATTCTGGGGCCAACGTCCTGACTTTC	CAWGRPDSGANVLTF
TRBD2	NA	TRBJ2-5	TRBV9	16	TGTGCCAGCAGCGATTCTAGCGGGGGTAGGAGAGAGACCCAGTACTTC	CASSDSSGGRRETQYF
TRBD2	NA	TRBJ2-2	TRBV18	14	TGTGCCAGCTCACCTACTAGCGGTACCGGGGAGCTGTTTTTT	CASSPTSGTGELFF
NA	NA	TRBJ1-2	TRBV4-3	16	TGCGCCAGCAGCCCTTTAAGGTACGGAGCTAACTATGGCTACACCTTC	CASSPLRYGANYGYTF
TRBD1	NA	TRBJ1-1	TRBV6-1	17	TGTGCCAGCAGTGAACGGAGGGGGGGACAGGGTAACACTGAAGCTTTCTTT	CASSERRGGQGNTEAFF
TRBD2	NA	TRBJ2-2	TRBV11-3	17	TGTGCCAGCAGCTTTTCCGGGACTAGCGGTAACACCGGGGAGCTGTTTTTT	CASSFSGTSGNTGELFF
NA	NA	TRBJ2-2	TRBV5-1	15	TGCGCCAGCAGCTTGGCCGCACAGGGCACCGGGGAGCTGTTTTTT	CASSLAAQGTGELFF
NA	few	TRBJ1-2	TRBV9	13	TGTGCCAGCAGCGTATCAGGGAACTATGGCTACACCTTC	CASSVSGNYGYTF
NA	few	TRBJ1-2	TRBV7-6	16	TGTGCCAGCAGCTTAGAGGCAGGGGCATCCCCCTACGGCTACACCTTC	CASSLEAGASPYGYTF
TRBD1	NA	TRBJ2-7	TRBV9	15	TGTGCCAGCAGCGTAGAGGGGACAGGGGGCTACGAGCAGTACTTC	CASSVEGTGGYEQYF
NA	NA	TRBJ2-1	TRBV11-2	12	TGTGCCAGCAACCTCGCCAGGGATGAGCAGTTCTTC	CASNLARDEQFF
NA	NA	TRBJ2-2	TRBV5-1	15	TGCGCCAGCAGCTTGGCCTCAGGGTCAGCCGGGGAGCTGTTTTTT	CASSLASGSAGELFF
NA	NA	TRBJ2-7	TRBV20-1	11	TGCAGTGCCACACGGGACTACGAGCAGTACTTC	CSATRDYEQYF
TRBD1	NA	TRBJ1-2	TRBV5-1	15	TGCGCCAGCAGCTTACAGACAGGGGGCTGGGATGGCTACACCTTC	CASSLQTGGWDGYTF
NA	NA	TRBJ2-1	TRBV7-2	13	TGTGCCAGCAGCTTAAGGACGGGGGATGAGCAGTTCTTC	CASSLRTGDEQFF
NA	NA	TRBJ2-7	TRBV2	13	TGTGCCAGCAGGGGTGACAGCTCCTACGAGCAGTACTTC	CASRGDSSYEQYF
NA	NA	TRBJ2-1	TRBV5-4	12	TGTGCCAGCAGCTTGGGAGCGCAGGAGCAGTTCTTC	CASSLGAQEQFF
NA	NA	TRBJ1-5	TRBV18	15	TGTGCCAGCGCTCAGGGAGGTGCCGGCAATCAGCCCCAGCATTTT	CASAQGGAGNQPQHF
TRBD1	NA	TRBJ2-2	TRBV5-1	17	TGCGCCAGCAGCTCCGAGAACAGGGGAGTAGGCACCGGGGAGCTGTTTTTT	CASSSENRGVGTGELFF
TRBD1	NA	TRBJ2-1	TRBV5-1	14	TGCGCCAGTGAGACAGGGGGGTCATACAATGAGCAGTTCTTC	CASETGGSYNEQFF
NA	NA	TRBJ2-1	TRBV19	13	TGTGCCAGTAGTATGGGACACTACAATGAGCAGTTCTTC	CASSMGHYNEQFF
TRBD2	NA	TRBJ2-1	TRBV15	15	TGTGCCACCAGCGCCCGGACTAGCGCGGTTGATGAGCAGTTCTTC	CATSARTSAVDEQFF
NA	NA	TRBJ2-2	TRBV28	13	TGTGCCGCGGGGGCCCTTCCTTCCGGGAAGCTGTTTTTT	CAAGALPSGKLFF
TRBD1	NA	TRBJ1-4	TRBV5-1	14	TGCGCCAGCAGCTTGGCGCAGGGGGGTGAAAAACTGTTTTTT	CASSLAQGGEKLFF
NA	NA	TRBJ1-1	TRBV7-6	14	TGTGCCAGCAGCTTAGGTGGGGGCAGGACTGAAGCTTTCTTT	CASSLGGGRTEAFF
NA	few	TRBJ1-1	TRBV6-1	15	TGTGCCAGCAGTGAAAGGGGGTTTTCCTCCGTCTGGGCTTTCTTT	CASSERGFSSVWAFF
TRBD1	few	TRBJ2-7	TRBV5-1	15	TGCGCCAGCAGCCCAAGGGGACAGGGGGCCTACGAGCAGTACTTC	CASSPRGQGAYEQYF
NA	NA	TRBJ1-6	TRBV7-2	14	TGTGCCAGCAGCTTAAGGAAGCGTAATTCACCCCTCCACTTT	CASSLRKRNSPLHF
TRBD2	NA	TRBJ2-2	TRBV29-1	17	TGCAGCGTTCCGGGTCTAGCGGACGGCGCGTACACCGGGGAGCTGTTTTTT	CSVPGLADGAYTGELFF